This T cell receptor (beta chain) emerged from a study of blood T cell repertoires in COVID-19. In the study overall: Some COVID-19 samples were acute and others convalescent; all came from the United States, Italy and Spain.

Within 2 weeks of study entry, exposed participants had contacted a PCR-confirmed or clinician-diagnosed COVID-19 case. Original handling: For nucleated cells, counts were estimated from reference gene primer amplification. Only in-frame clones appear in the TCRdb table, and some are missing; sequencing was by immunoSEQ multiplex PCR. V and J calls and clone size are given by that table; D and trimming were obtained from the DNA. The sample holds roughly 260,000 clones, around 82% seen once. The CDR3 is 14 amino acids. Germline CDR1 SGHTA, CDR2 FQGTGA. The ends were cut back, 4 bases at V and 2 bases at J, with 9 bases in the middle.

The rearrangement joins TRBV7-3 to TRBJ1-3; D uncertain. Source material: PBMCs or T cells enriched from blood (not recorded which). This TCR came from a woman in her thirties or forties who had been exposed to COVID-19. DNA of the CDR3: TGTGCCAGCAGCTCGCGGGGAACTGGAAACACCATATATTTT. It encodes CASSSRGTGNTIYF.